This T cell receptor (beta chain) was sequenced in a study of blood T cell repertoires in COVID-19. Across the whole study: There were acute and convalescent COVID-19 samples, and they came from the United States, Italy and Spain. T cells, B-cell-depleted T cells, or PBMCs supplied cDNA or gDNA.

With V trimmed by 0 bases and J by 3 bases, 11 bases remained unmatched. Germline CDR1 SGDLS, CDR2 YYNGEE. This CDR3 has 17 amino acids. Authors' processing steps: By means of reference gene primer amplification, nucleated cell counts were estimated. Produced via immunoSEQ multiplex PCR; TCRdb's table is partial and in-frame only. V, J and clone size are taken as reported in that table, and D and trimming were inferred from the DNA itself. The sample has approximately 150,000 clones; more than 90% are singletons. Material for sequencing was peripheral blood. V usage is TRBV9 and J usage is TRBJ2-5; 7 nucleotides line up with TRBD1. This TCR was sampled from a man in his fifties or sixties with active or convalescent COVID-19. CDR3 sequence: CASSVGDRDPVKETQYF. CDR3 coding DNA: TGTGCCAGCAGCGTAGGCGACAGGGACCCCGTCAAAGAGACCCAGTACTTC.